This section outlines one T cell receptor (beta chain) sequence together with its context. The PCR made use of 60 Vbeta and 13 Jbeta primers. Profiling relied on immunoSEQ multiplex PCR, and the TCRdb table lists in-frame clones only, not all of them. Found here are some 120,000 clones; the top ten clones hold roughly 2%. In germline, CDR1 is SGHDT, CDR2 YYEEEE. Trimming removed 0 bases from V and 5 bases from J; junction bases left unmatched: 6. The CDR3 loop spans 15 amino acids. In nominal health when sampled, donors likely had unrecorded immune exposures nonetheless. This record belongs to a study of cytomegalovirus exposure and HLA in healthy donors.

The sequenced sample consisted of PBMCs. The sequence was obtained from an older woman in good health and CMV-seronegative. The chain recombines TRBV5-6 with TRBJ1-1, with 8 bases lining up with TRBD1. CDR3 sequence reads: CASSLDTRGLTEAFF. The CDR3 region has the DNA TGTGCCAGCAGCTTGGATACCAGGGGGCTGACTGAAGCTTTCTTT.